This T cell receptor (beta chain) comes out of a study of blood T cell repertoires in COVID-19. Study-level background: Material from acute and convalescent COVID-19 was sourced from the United States, Italy and Spain. Sources were T cells, B-cell-depleted T cells, or PBMCs; the material itself was cDNA or gDNA.

The CDR3 totals 11 residues. Germline lookup yields CDR1 SNHLY and CDR2 FYNNEI. V shed 6 bases and J shed 5 bases, with 4 bases lying between them. This clone has a single count. Other DNA sequences in this sample translate to the same CDR3. Authors' processing steps: Amplifying reference gene primers gave estimates of nucleated cell counts. Using immunoSEQ multiplex PCR, the repertoire was profiled, and TCRdb retains in-frame clones only, with some absent. That table supplies the V and J calls and clone size; D and trimming were determined from the DNA. The sample includes hundreds of thousands of clones, roughly three quarters of them seen just once.

Sequencing was carried out using peripheral blood. The V call is TRBV2, the J call TRBJ1-4; no clear D gene. The origin of this receptor is a woman aged 40 to 50 with active or convalescent COVID-19. The CDR3 protein is CASSLNEKLFF. In DNA, the CDR3 is TGTGCCAGCAGCCTGAATGAAAAACTGTTTTTT.